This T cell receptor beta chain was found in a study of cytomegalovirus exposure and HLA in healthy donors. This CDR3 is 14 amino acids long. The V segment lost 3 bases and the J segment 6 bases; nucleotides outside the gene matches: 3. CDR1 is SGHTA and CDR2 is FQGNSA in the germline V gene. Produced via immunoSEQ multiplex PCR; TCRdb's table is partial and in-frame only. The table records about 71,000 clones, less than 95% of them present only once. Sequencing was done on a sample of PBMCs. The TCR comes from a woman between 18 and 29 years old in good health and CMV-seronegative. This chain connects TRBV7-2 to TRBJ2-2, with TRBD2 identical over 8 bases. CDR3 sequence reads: CASSFRGGPGELFF. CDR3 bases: TGTGCCAGCAGCTTCCGGGGGGGCCCCGGGGAGCTGTTTTTT.